Given below is one T cell receptor beta chain in context. Antigen specificity is unknown. Stated time point: cycle 4 day 1 (C4D1), after about 6 weeks of nivolumab. Exposure to brentuximab vedotin varied, and each patient had relapsed following autologous stem cell transplantation. Magnetic negative selection served to purify CD4+ T cells out of PBMCs that had been thawed. Best responses fell into complete response, partial response or progressive disease. The V gene's germline CDR1 is SGHRS and CDR2 YFSETQ. V gave up 0 bases and J gave up 6 bases, with 20 bases separating them. This CDR3 contains 17 residues. This entry belongs to a study of PD-1 blockade in classical Hodgkin lymphoma. TCRdb's table, derived via immunoSEQ multiplex PCR, lists solely in-frame clones and lacks some. The sample holds about 30,000 clones, approximately 86% seen once. Points from the study as a whole: Whereas CD4+ TCR diversity had risen significantly by C4D1, CD8+ TCR diversity had not.

The sequence was collected from a human donor with classical Hodgkin lymphoma. Sequencing was performed on CD4+ T cells from blood, taken before the fourth cycle of nivolumab. The chain combines TRBV5-1 with TRBJ2-3; possibly TRBD1 for D (6 bases). The CDR3 DNA is TGCGCCAGCAGCTTGGCCAGAGGTCCCTCCCAGGGGGATACGCAGTATTTT. It translates to CASSLARGPSQGDTQYF.